Listed here is a single T cell receptor beta chain. Its antigen is currently not known. It has no much larger one-base neighbor in the sample; base qualities were not kept. These data come from a study of blood T cell repertoires in COVID-19 (dated by TCRdb to the early 2020s). The study in broad terms: Samples covering the acute and convalescent phases of COVID-19 were provided by collaborators in the United States, Italy and Spain. The prospective study material was composed of cDNA or gDNA derived from T cells, B-cell-depleted T cells, or PBMCs. The dataset comprised deeply sampled blood TCRbeta repertoires from subjects exposed to, actively infected with, or recovered from COVID-19. The repertoires were made available in a free public database intended to serve as a resource for research on the immune response to SARS-CoV-2. Samples were obtained from the ongoing ImmuneRACE study (first 160 participants) and from 950 to 1,500 subjects provided by 6 global collaborators. Sample metadata almost always included a de-identified subject ID, COVID-19 status, age in years and sex. HLA class I and class II types, where available, came from metadata supplied by the sample provider rather than from assay-based typing.

Its CDR3 holds 13 amino acids, cysteine through phenylalanine. The only DNA kept is the CDR3, 39 bases in frame from the first base. The germline V gene gives CDR1 as WSHSY and CDR2 as SAAADI. V sheds 4 bases and J sheds 8 bases, leaving 14 bases between their ends. TCRbeta CDR3 regions were amplified from genomic DNA by means of the immunoSEQ Assay, a bias-controlled multiplex PCR. In the paper's pipeline: Nucleated cell counts per sample were estimated from amplification of reference gene primers within the assay. Sequence reads were collapsed and filtered to measure the absolute abundance of every unique TCRbeta CDR3 rearrangement. For each sample, productive Simpson clonality was calculated by taking the square root of Simpson's diversity index across productive rearrangements. Drawn from immuneACCESS, this table holds only the in-frame rearrangements with V and J called that TCRdb kept. Clones are partly lost; checked studies trace under half to an unresolved V gene and leave the rest unexplained. V, J and clone size derive from that table, while D and trimming were established from the DNA sequence. The sample records about 240,000 clones, around 84% of which are singletons. The biggest ten clones account for approximately 7.2% of the sample.

Points the paper makes about the study in general: The quantity of clinical and demographic metadata differed by source and by participant and was supplied without curation.

Each collaborating institution followed its own protocols to collect whole blood in K2EDTA tubes. For TCRbeta analysis, collaborators shipped samples as frozen whole blood, isolated PBMCs, or DNA extracted from either of those sample types. This clonotype originated in a woman in her 70s with active or convalescent COVID-19. Sequenced sample: peripheral blood. The rearranged segments are TRBV10-2 and TRBJ1-1; D gene: possibly TRBD1, on 6 matching bases. The nucleotide sequence is given as TGCGCCAGCAGTGGAACTACAGGGTACGAAGCTTTCTTT. It is translated as CASSGTTGYEAFF.